This record looks at one TCR beta chain sequence and its context. The data are from a study of blood T cell repertoires in COVID-19. J was trimmed by 4 bases and V by 5 bases; bases with no gene match: 3. This CDR3 is 14 amino acids long. Looked up from germline, CDR1 is SSHAT and CDR2 is FNYEAQ (reference sequence). TCRdb's copy holds only in-frame clones and misses some; the assay was immunoSEQ multiplex PCR. Of more than 85,000 clones in the sample, about 90% were seen once. The chain employs TRBV7-7 and TRBJ2-2; 8 nucleotides line up with TRBD1. This TCR derives from a man aged 18 to 30 with acute or convalescent COVID-19. Sequencing was done on a sample of peripheral blood. CDR3 loop: CASSLQGATGELFF. As DNA, the CDR3 is TGTGCCAGCAGCCTCCAGGGGGCCACCGGGGAGCTGTTTTTT.